The 19 T cell receptor beta chains below come from one sample, sequenced in a study of T cells after somatic rescue of genetic block. Produced via immunoSEQ multiplex PCR; TCRdb's table is partial and in-frame only. Of around 52,000 clones in the sample, approximately 96% were seen once. The sample consisted of peripheral blood mononuclear cells (PBMCs). The receptors here all came from a child under two years old.

The chain has TRBV4-3 and TRBJ1-1; D remains unclear. Germline V gene lookup returns CDR1 LGHNA and CDR2 YSLEER. The length of the CDR3 is 14 residues. The V gene lost 0 bases and the J gene lost 0 bases, with 5 bases spanning the gap. CDR3 DNA sequence: TGCGCCAGCAGCCAAGATTTCTTGAACACTGAAGCTTTCTTT. Its protein product is CASSQDFLNTEAFF.

The J gene is TRBJ2-7, the V gene TRBV14; 14 bases line up with TRBD2. Trimming took 1 base from V and 3 from J; bases not matched to a gene: 8. This CDR3 spans 18 amino acids. The V gene's germline CDR1 is SGHDN and CDR2 FVKESK. The CDR3: CASSQGVRGTSGSYEQYF. The CDR3, as DNA: TGTGCCAGCAGCCAAGGGGTGAGAGGGACTAGCGGGAGCTACGAGCAGTACTTC.

The rearrangement uses TRBV29-1 and TRBJ2-2; the D is unclear. The germline CDR1 and CDR2 sequences are SQVTM and ANQGSEA. The CDR3 sequence is 13 residues long. Trimming cost V 1 base and J 2 bases, with 5 bases left between them. CDR3 DNA: TGCAGCGTTGAAGGACAAAACACCGGGGAGCTGTTTTTT. This gives the protein CSVEGQNTGELFF.

The chain recombines TRBV28 with TRBJ1-2; 10 nucleotides align to TRBD1. CDR3 length equals 14 residues. Germline assignment: CDR1 MDHEN and CDR2 SYDVKM. Germline trimming cut 4 bases from V and 2 bases from J; bases unmatched to any gene: 1. The CDR3 coding sequence is TGTGCCAGCAGTTCGGGACAGGGGAACTATGGCTACACCTTC. It translates to CASSSGQGNYGYTF.

The chain links TRBV27 to TRBJ2-7; 7 positions match TRBD1. Germline CDR1 and CDR2: MNHEY and SMNVEV (reference sequence). The CDR3 extends over 16 amino acids. V was pared by 6 bases and J by 2 bases, with 13 bases of the junction left unmatched. In DNA, the CDR3 is TGTGCCAGCAGCCCCCGTTTGAGACAGGGTACCTACGAGCAGTACTTC. This translates into CASSPRLRQGTYEQYF.

This clone was picked up one time. This chain links TRBV19 with TRBJ2-3; D is possibly TRBD1 (6 bases). Germline assignment: CDR1 LNHDA and CDR2 SQIVND (reference sequence). Trimming took off 4 bases at V and 0 bases at J, with 14 bases between the two ends. The CDR3 contains 16 residues. CDR3 sequence: CASSTIDRPSTDTQYF. CDR3 nucleotide sequence: TGTGCCAGTAGTACAATCGACAGGCCCAGCACAGATACGCAGTATTTT.

This clone has a single count. V is TRBV7-2 and J is TRBJ1-5; no firm D call. Trimming removed 0 bases at V and 7 bases at J, with 7 bases between. CDR3 length: 13 residues. Germline CDR1 is SGHTA and CDR2 is FQGNSA. For the CDR3, the DNA is TGTGCCAGCAGCTTAGCAGTCGGGCAGCCCCAGCATTTT. Its translation is CASSLAVGQPQHF.

This sequence joins TRBV19 and TRBJ1-1, with D possibly being TRBD1 (5 bases). V lost 8 bases to trimming and J lost 3 bases, with 10 bases between them. Per germline, CDR1 LNHDA and CDR2 SQIVND (reference sequence). The length of the CDR3 is 12 residues. The CDR3 protein is CASSAGDTEAFF. The CDR3 coding sequence is TGTGCCAGTTCTGCGGGGGACACTGAAGCTTTCTTT.

As regards this clone: Germline is not matched at one junction end, which may reflect a read error. The genes are TRBV6-1 and TRBJ1-2; 8 bases line up with TRBD1. This CDR3 is built from 15 residues. CDR1 is MNHNS and CDR2 is SASEGT in the germline V gene. The CDR3 DNA is TGTGCCAGCAGGGAAGAACCAGGGGGCATCTATGGCTACACCTTC. Translating gives CASREEPGGIYGYTF.

The genes are TRBV7-2 and TRBJ1-5; D uncertain. CDR1 and CDR2 (germline): SGHTA, FQGNSA. The CDR3 extends over 13 amino acids. Trimming removed 1 base from V and 5 bases from J, with 6 bases in between. CDR3 sequence: CASSLVADQPQHF. The CDR3 region has the DNA TGTGCCAGCAGCTTAGTGGCTGATCAGCCCCAGCATTTT.

The chain carries TRBV19 and TRBJ2-5; 7 positions match TRBD2. This CDR3 has 13 amino acids. Trimming cost V 0 bases and J 7 bases; bases outside gene matches: 2. CDR1 is LNHDA, CDR2 SQIVND, per germline (reference sequence). The CDR3 is CASSIDGRGTQYF. CDR3 in DNA: TGTGCCAGTAGTATAGATGGGAGGGGGACCCAGTACTTC.

This clone was counted a single time. The CDR3 sequence is CASSVELAEETQYF. In DNA form, the CDR3 reads TGTGCCAGCAGCGTAGAGCTAGCGGAAGAGACCCAGTACTTC. This chain links TRBV9 with TRBJ2-5; 7 bases fit TRBD2. V was pared by 0 bases and J by 3 bases, with 2 bases of the junction left unmatched. The length of the CDR3 is 14 residues. The germline gives CDR1 SGDLS, CDR2 YYNGEE.

The chain joins TRBV11-2 to TRBJ2-7; 8 nucleotides align to TRBD1. In germline, CDR1 is SGHAT, CDR2 FQNNGV. The J segment lost 4 bases and the V segment lost 2 bases, leaving 1 base of the junction unmatched. CDR3 size: 13 residues. The CDR3 spells CASSLYRGYEQYF. CDR3 bases: TGTGCCAGCAGCTTATACAGGGGGTACGAGCAGTACTTC.

V gene TRBV18 combines with J gene TRBJ2-1, with 9 bases lining up with TRBD2. Germline V CDR1 and CDR2: KGHSH, LQKENI. The J segment lost 6 bases and the V segment lost 6 bases, leaving 12 bases of the junction unmatched. CDR3 length equals 16 residues. CDR3 region: CASSPRILAGTNEQFF. CDR3 bases: TGTGCCAGCTCCCCTCGTATCCTAGCGGGAACCAATGAGCAGTTCTTC.

This clone was seen once. The CDR3 region is CSVVVSRDYGYTF. The CDR3 DNA reads TGCAGCGTTGTCGTTTCCAGGGACTATGGCTACACCTTC. V gene TRBV29-1 combines with J gene TRBJ1-2; D is possibly TRBD1 (5 bases). This CDR3 is built from 13 residues. V was shortened by 4 bases and J by 3 bases, with 12 bases between the two germline ends. Germline loops: CDR1 SQVTM, CDR2 ANQGSEA.

This chain links TRBV30 with TRBJ2-1; D is unclear. Germline V gives CDR1 GTSNPN, CDR2 SVGIG (reference sequence). Trimming stripped 0 bases from V and 0 bases from J, with 6 bases between. The CDR3 has 14 amino acids. The CDR3 sequence is CAWSVASSYNEQFF. In DNA form, the CDR3 reads TGTGCCTGGAGTGTAGCGAGCTCCTACAATGAGCAGTTCTTC.

V gene TRBV9 combines with J gene TRBJ2-7, with D perhaps matching TRBD1 (6 bases). V was trimmed by 4 bases and J by 4 bases, leaving 21 bases between them. The germline gives CDR1 SGDLS, CDR2 YYNGEE. The CDR3 covers 16 residues. The CDR3 DNA reads TGTGCCAGCAGCCGTAACCTTTGGGGGCTTTTGTACGAGCAGTACTTC. This encodes CASSRNLWGLLYEQYF.

The rearrangement uses TRBV4-3 and TRBJ2-2, with 11 bases identical to TRBD2. CDR1 is LGHNA and CDR2 is YSLEER in the germline V gene. The CDR3 runs to 16 residues. Unmatched junction bases numbered 1, after V lost 3 bases and J lost 1 base. The CDR3 reads CASSHGTSGNTGELFF. CDR3 DNA: TGCGCCAGCAGCCACGGGACTAGCGGGAACACCGGGGAGCTGTTTTTT.

V is TRBV7-8 and J is TRBJ2-6; TRBD2 is a possible D gene (5 bases). The germline gives CDR1 SGHVS, CDR2 FQNEAQ. The V gene lost 3 bases and the J gene lost 0 bases, with 9 bases spanning the gap. This CDR3 is built from 16 residues. The CDR3 nucleotides read TGTGCCAGCAGCTTTATAGAGGGCTCTGGGGCCAACGTCCTGACTTTC. This gives the protein CASSFIEGSGANVLTF.